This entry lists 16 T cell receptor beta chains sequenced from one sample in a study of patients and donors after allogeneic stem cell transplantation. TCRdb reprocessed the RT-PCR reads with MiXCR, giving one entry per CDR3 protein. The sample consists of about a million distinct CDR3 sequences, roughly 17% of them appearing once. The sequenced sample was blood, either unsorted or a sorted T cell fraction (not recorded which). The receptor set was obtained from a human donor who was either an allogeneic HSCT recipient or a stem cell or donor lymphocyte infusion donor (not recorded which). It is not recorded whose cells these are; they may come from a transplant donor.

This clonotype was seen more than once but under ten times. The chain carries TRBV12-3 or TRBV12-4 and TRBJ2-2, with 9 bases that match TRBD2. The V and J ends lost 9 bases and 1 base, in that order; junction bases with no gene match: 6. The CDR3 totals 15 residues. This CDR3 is CASQRGARNTGELFF. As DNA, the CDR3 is TGTGCCAGTCAGCGGGGGGCCCGGAACACCGGGGAGCTGTTTTTT.

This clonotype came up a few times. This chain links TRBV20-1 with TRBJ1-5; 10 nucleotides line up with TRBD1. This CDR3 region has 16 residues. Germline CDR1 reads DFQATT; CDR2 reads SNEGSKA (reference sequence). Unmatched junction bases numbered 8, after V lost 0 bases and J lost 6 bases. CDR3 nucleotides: TGCAGTGCTAGAGATGGGAGGGGGACAGGGGTTCAGCCCCAGCATTTT. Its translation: CSARDGRGTGVQPQHF.

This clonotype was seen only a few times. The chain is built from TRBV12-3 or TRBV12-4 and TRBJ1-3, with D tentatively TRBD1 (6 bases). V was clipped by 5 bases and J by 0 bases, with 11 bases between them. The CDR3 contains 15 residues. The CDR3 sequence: CASSRAGASGNTIYF. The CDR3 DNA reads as TGTGCCAGCAGTCGAGCGGGGGCCTCTGGAAACACCATATATTTT.

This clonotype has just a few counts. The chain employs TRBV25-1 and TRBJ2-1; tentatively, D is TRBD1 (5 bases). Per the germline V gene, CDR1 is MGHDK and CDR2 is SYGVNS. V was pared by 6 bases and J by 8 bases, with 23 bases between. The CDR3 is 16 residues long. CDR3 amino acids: CASSRQRGITEDEQFF. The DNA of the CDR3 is TGTGCCAGCAGCCGACAGAGAGGAATCACTGAGGATGAGCAGTTCTTC.

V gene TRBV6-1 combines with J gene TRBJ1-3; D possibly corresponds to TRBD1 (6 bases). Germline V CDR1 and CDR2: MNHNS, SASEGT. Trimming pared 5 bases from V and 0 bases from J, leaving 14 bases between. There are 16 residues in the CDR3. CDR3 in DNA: TGTGCCAGCAGTCGGTCAGGGGCCCCCTCTGGAAACACCATATATTTT. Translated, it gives CASSRSGAPSGNTIYF.

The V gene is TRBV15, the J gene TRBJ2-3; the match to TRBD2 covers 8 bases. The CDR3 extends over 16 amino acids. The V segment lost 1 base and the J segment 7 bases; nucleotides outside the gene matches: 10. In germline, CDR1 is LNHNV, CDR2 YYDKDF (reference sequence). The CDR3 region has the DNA TGTGCCACCAGCAGAGCTTCAGCGGGGGCGAGGAATACGCAGTATTTT. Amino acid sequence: CATSRASAGARNTQYF.

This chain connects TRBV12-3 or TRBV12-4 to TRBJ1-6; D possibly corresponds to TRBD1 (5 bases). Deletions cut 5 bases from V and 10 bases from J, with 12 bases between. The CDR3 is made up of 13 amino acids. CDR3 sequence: CASSPRGGSPLHF. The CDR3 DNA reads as TGTGCCAGCAGTCCTAGGGGAGGGTCACCCCTCCACTTT.

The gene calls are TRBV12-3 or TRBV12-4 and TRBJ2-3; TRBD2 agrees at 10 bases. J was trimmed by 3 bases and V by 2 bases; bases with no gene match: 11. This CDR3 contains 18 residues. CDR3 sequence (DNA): TGTGCCAGCAGTTTAAATCCCGGACTAGCGGATTTTACAGATACGCAGTATTTT. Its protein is CASSLNPGLADFTDTQYF.

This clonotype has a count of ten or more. The CDR3 DNA sequence: TGTGCCAGCAGTTTGTGGGGGAACTACAATGAGCAGTTCTTC. This encodes CASSLWGNYNEQFF. This chain joins TRBV12-3 or TRBV12-4 and TRBJ2-1, with D possibly being TRBD1 or TRBD2 (5 bases each). CDR3 length: 14 amino acids. Trimming took 3 bases from V and 3 from J, leaving 9 bases between them.

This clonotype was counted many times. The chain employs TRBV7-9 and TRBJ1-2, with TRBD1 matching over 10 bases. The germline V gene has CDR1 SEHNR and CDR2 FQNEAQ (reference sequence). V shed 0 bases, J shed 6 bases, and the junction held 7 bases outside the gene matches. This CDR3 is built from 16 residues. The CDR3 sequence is CASSLARQGALDGYTF. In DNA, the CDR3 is TGTGCCAGCAGCTTAGCCAGACAGGGGGCCCTGGATGGCTACACCTTC.

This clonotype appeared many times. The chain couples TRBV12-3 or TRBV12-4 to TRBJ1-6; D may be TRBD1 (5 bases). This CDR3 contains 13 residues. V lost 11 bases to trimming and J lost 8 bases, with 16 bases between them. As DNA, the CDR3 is TGTGCCGGGGGGAGGTCAAGGGATTCACCCCTCCACTTT. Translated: CAGGRSRDSPLHF.

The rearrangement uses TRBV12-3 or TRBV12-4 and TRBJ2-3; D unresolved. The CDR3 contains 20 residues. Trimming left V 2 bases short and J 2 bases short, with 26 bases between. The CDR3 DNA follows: TGTGCCAGCAGTTTATTAGGTCTACAGATCAACCCGGAACTCACAGATACGCAGTATTTT. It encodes CASSLLGLQINPELTDTQYF.

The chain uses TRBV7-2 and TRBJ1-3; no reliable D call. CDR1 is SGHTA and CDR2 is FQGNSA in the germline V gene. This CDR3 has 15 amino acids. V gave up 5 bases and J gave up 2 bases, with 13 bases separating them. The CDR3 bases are TGTGCCAGCAGCCCTTCGACTTTTCCTGGAAACACCATATATTTT. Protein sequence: CASSPSTFPGNTIYF.

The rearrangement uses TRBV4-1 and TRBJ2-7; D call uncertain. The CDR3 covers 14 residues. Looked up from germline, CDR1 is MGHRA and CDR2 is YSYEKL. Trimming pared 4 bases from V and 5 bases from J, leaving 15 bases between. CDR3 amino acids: CASSLVRVSHEQYF. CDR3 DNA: TGCGCCAGCAGCCTTGTCCGGGTATCCCACGAGCAGTACTTC.

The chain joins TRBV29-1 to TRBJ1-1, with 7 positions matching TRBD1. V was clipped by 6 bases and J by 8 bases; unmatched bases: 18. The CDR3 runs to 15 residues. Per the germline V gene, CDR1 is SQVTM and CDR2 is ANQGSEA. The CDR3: CSVQGVGTGSSEAFF. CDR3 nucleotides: TGCAGCGTCCAGGGGGTGGGCACAGGGAGCAGCGAAGCTTTCTTT.

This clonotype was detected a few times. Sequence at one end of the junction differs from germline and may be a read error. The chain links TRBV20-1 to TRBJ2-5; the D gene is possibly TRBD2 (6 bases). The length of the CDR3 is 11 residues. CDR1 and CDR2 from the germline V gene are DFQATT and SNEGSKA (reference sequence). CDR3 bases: TGCAGTGTCGGAGGGCAAGGGACCCAGTACTTC. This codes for CSVGGQGTQYF.